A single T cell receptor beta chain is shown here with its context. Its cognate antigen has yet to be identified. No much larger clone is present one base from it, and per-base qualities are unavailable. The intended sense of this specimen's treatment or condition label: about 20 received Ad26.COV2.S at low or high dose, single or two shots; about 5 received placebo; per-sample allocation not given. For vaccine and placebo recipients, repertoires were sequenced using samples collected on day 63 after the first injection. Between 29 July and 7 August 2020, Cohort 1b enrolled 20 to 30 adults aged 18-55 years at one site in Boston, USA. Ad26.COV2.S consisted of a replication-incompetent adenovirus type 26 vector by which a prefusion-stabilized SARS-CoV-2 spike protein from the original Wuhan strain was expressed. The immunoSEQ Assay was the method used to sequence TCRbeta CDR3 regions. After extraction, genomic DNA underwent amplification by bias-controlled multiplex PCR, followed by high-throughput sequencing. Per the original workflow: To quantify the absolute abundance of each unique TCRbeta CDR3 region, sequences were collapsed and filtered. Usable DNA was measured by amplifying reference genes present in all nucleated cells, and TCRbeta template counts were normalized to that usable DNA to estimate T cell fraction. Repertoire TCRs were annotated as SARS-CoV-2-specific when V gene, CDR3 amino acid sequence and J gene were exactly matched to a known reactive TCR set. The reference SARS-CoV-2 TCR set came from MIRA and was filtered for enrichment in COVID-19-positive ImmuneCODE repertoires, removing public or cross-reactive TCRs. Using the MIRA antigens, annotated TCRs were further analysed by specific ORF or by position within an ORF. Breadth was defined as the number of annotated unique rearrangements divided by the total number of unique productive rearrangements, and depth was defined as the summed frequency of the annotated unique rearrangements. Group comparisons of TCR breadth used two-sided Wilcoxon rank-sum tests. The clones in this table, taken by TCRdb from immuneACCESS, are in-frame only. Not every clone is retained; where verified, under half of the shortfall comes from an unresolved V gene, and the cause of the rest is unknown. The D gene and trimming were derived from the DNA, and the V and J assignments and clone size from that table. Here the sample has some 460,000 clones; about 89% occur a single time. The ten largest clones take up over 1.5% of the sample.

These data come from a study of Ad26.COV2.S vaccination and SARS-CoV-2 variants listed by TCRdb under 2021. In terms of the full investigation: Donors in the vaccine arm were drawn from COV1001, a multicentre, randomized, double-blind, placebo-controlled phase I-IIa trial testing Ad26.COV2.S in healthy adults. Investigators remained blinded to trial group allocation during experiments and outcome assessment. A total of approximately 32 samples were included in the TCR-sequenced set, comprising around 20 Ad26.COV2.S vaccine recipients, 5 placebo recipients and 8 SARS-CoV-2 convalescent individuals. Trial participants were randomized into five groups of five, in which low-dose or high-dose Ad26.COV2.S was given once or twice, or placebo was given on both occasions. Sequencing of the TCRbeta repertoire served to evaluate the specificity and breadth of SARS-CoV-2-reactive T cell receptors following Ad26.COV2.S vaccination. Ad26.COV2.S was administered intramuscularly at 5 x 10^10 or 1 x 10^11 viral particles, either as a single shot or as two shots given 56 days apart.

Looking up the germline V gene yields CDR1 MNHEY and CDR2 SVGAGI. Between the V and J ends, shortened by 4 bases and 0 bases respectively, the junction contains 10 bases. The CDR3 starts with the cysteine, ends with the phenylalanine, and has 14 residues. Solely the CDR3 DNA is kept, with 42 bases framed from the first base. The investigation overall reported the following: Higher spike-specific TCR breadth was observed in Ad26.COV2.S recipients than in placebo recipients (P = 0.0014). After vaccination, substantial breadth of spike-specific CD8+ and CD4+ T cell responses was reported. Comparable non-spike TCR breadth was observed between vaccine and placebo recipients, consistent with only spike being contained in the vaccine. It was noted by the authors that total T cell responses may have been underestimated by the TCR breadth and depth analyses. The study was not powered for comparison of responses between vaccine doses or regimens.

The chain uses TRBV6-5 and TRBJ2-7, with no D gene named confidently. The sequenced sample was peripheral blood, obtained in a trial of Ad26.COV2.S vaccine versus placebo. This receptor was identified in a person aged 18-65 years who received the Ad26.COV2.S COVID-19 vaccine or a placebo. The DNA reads TGTGCCAGCAGTTCTCAGAGGAGCTCCTACGAGCAGTACTTC. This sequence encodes CASSSQRSSYEQYF.